Listed below are T cell receptor beta chains from one sample, sequenced in a study of T cell repertoires in cytomegalovirus infection. TCRdb passed the reads through MiXCR, listing each CDR3 protein once. The top ten clones hold approximately 19% of a sample with some 270,000 distinct CDR3 sequences, less than 25% of them seen once. These receptors are not linked to any known antigen. Specimen: cultured PBMCs, collected from culture after CMV antigen stimulation. The receptor set was obtained from a human donor in good health (CMV status not recorded). Some clones in this sample may be carry-over from other donors' samples. Each CDR3 is given with its conserved first and last residue. A D gene is named only where the DNA matches it firmly. Some rows have no size entry. The others give once, few or many, or a class for an expanded clone.

v_call: TRBV7-2
d_call: .
clone_size: many
j_call: TRBJ1-1
cdr3_nt: TGTGCCAGCAGCAGTCAGGGTCGCACTGAAGCTTTCTTT
cdr3_aa: CASSSQGRTEAFF

v_call: TRBV6-6
d_call: TRBD2
clone_size: .
j_call: TRBJ2-3
cdr3_nt: TGTGCCAGCAGTTACTTGCCAGCGGGAGTAGCGGATACGCAGTATTTT
cdr3_aa: CASSYLPAGVADTQYF

v_call: TRBV6-2/TRBV6-3
d_call: .
clone_size: .
j_call: TRBJ2-6
cdr3_nt: TGTGCCAGCAGTCATAGACAAGGTGGGGCCAACGTCCTGACTTTC
cdr3_aa: CASSHRQGGANVLTF

v_call: TRBV18
d_call: .
clone_size: few
j_call: TRBJ2-3
cdr3_nt: TGTGCCAGCTCACCATCCGTGGACCCCACAGATACGCAGTATTTT
cdr3_aa: CASSPSVDPTDTQYF

v_call: TRBV12-3/TRBV12-4
d_call: .
clone_size: .
j_call: TRBJ1-2
cdr3_nt: TGTGCCAGCGGGGCCCATAGGAGGGGCTATGGCTACACCTTC
cdr3_aa: CASGAHRRGYGYTF

v_call: TRBV7-8
d_call: .
clone_size: many
j_call: TRBJ1-2
cdr3_nt: TGTGCCAGCAGCTTAGTCACGATAGGGGGTACAGTTAACTATGGCTACACCTTC
cdr3_aa: CASSLVTIGGTVNYGYTF

v_call: TRBV6-4
d_call: .
clone_size: .
j_call: TRBJ2-3
cdr3_nt: TGTGCCAGCAGCGTGTACGGCAACACAGATACGCAGTATTTT
cdr3_aa: CASSVYGNTDTQYF

v_call: TRBV4-1
d_call: .
clone_size: .
j_call: TRBJ2-3
cdr3_nt: TGCGCCAGCAGCCAAGATCATGGGGGAGGGGGTACAGATACGCAGTATTTT
cdr3_aa: CASSQDHGGGGTDTQYF

v_call: TRBV7-2
d_call: .
clone_size: many
j_call: TRBJ1-1
cdr3_nt: TGTGCCAGCAGCTTCCAGGGTAACACTGAAGCTTTCTTT
cdr3_aa: CASSFQGNTEAFF

v_call: TRBV4-3
d_call: .
clone_size: .
j_call: TRBJ1-3
cdr3_nt: TGCGCCAGCAGCCAAGAATCGGGCGGAAACACCATATATTTT
cdr3_aa: CASSQESGGNTIYF

v_call: TRBV30
d_call: .
clone_size: few
j_call: TRBJ2-1
cdr3_nt: TGTGCCTGCATGAGCGGCTCCTACAATGAGCAGTTCTTC
cdr3_aa: CACMSGSYNEQFF

v_call: TRBV7-2
d_call: .
clone_size: many
j_call: TRBJ2-5
cdr3_nt: TGTGCCAGCAGCTCGGCTCAACAGACCCAGTACTTC
cdr3_aa: CASSSAQQTQYF

v_call: TRBV7-2
d_call: TRBD1
clone_size: many
j_call: TRBJ1-2
cdr3_nt: TGTGCCAGCAGTCCTGACAGGGGTGAAGGCTACACCTTC
cdr3_aa: CASSPDRGEGYTF

v_call: TRBV7-3
d_call: .
clone_size: .
j_call: TRBJ2-2
cdr3_nt: TGTGCCAGCAGCAGTAGCCCCGGGGAGCTGTTTTTT
cdr3_aa: CASSSSPGELFF

v_call: TRBV7-2
d_call: TRBD2
clone_size: many
j_call: TRBJ2-7
cdr3_nt: TGTGCCAGCAGCCCCTATCCGACTAGCGGGAGGACCTCCTACGAGCAGTACTTC
cdr3_aa: CASSPYPTSGRTSYEQYF

v_call: TRBV27
d_call: .
clone_size: .
j_call: TRBJ2-3
cdr3_nt: TGTGCCAGCAGTTTTAGCGCGTTTGGCACAGATACGCAGTATTTT
cdr3_aa: CASSFSAFGTDTQYF

v_call: TRBV6-6
d_call: .
clone_size: .
j_call: TRBJ2-5
cdr3_nt: TGTGCCAGCAGGACCGCGAACCAAGAGACCCAGTACTTC
cdr3_aa: CASRTANQETQYF

v_call: TRBV6-2/TRBV6-3
d_call: TRBD2
clone_size: .
j_call: TRBJ2-1
cdr3_nt: TGTGCCAGCAAGCGAGCGGGAAGGGCTTTTGAGCAGTTCTTC
cdr3_aa: CASKRAGRAFEQFF

v_call: TRBV12-3/TRBV12-4
d_call: .
clone_size: few
j_call: TRBJ1-5
cdr3_nt: TGTGCCAGCAGTTCCGGGACACCGAGGGATCAGCCCCAGCATTTT
cdr3_aa: CASSSGTPRDQPQHF

v_call: TRBV6-6
d_call: .
clone_size: few
j_call: TRBJ1-2
cdr3_nt: TGTGCCAGCAGTTACTTGGGGGACCTTTATGGCTACACCTTC
cdr3_aa: CASSYLGDLYGYTF

v_call: TRBV24-1
d_call: TRBD2
clone_size: .
j_call: TRBJ2-1
cdr3_nt: TGTGCCACCAGTCTCGGGGGACTAGCGTTTGGTGAGCAGTTCTTC
cdr3_aa: CATSLGGLAFGEQFF